These 14 T cell receptor beta chains originate from one sample sequenced in a study of T cell responses to AZD1222 COVID-19 vaccine. TCRdb's table, derived via immunoSEQ multiplex PCR, lists solely in-frame clones and lacks some. The sample records 140,000 to 150,000 clones, 75% to 95% being singletons. Here the sequenced sample was peripheral blood, taken on day 0 of MenACWY control vaccination. All receptors come from an adult in good health.

V and J are TRBV5-1 and TRBJ2-2; D not certain. CDR3 length equals 16 residues. Trimming removed 3 bases from V and 3 bases from J, with 15 bases in between. Germline V lookup: CDR1 SGHRS, CDR2 YFSETQ. For the CDR3, the DNA is TGCGCCAGCAGCTCGTTGGGGTACGCAGACACCGGGGAGCTGTTTTTT. It encodes CASSSLGYADTGELFF.

The V call is TRBV10-3, the J call TRBJ1-5; TRBD1 might be the D (6 bases). CDR3 length: 14 residues. Germline CDR1 and CDR2: ENHRY and SYGVKD. Trimming removed 3 bases from V and 7 bases from J, with 13 bases in between. The CDR3 loop is CAISDRDTGQPQHF. The CDR3 DNA reads as TGTGCCATCAGTGACAGGGACACCGGGCAGCCCCAGCATTTT.

This clone was recorded once. The gene calls are TRBV4-1 and TRBJ1-5, with D unresolved. This CDR3 has 13 residues. Germline V gene lookup returns CDR1 MGHRA and CDR2 YSYEKL. V was pared by 3 bases and J by 7 bases, with 10 bases between. In DNA, the CDR3 is TGCGCCAGCAGCCACGAAGCCTTGCAGCCCCAGCATTTT. As protein: CASSHEALQPQHF.

The CDR3 DNA reads TGCGCCAGCAGTGATGGAGGGGGGAAAAACATTCAGTACTTC. This gives the protein CASSDGGGKNIQYF. The chain has TRBV10-1 and TRBJ2-4; D tentatively fits TRBD1 or TRBD2 (6 bases each). Germline CDR1 WNHNN, CDR2 SYGVQD (reference sequence). The CDR3 loop spans 14 amino acids. Between the trimmed V and J ends, which lost 3 bases and 4 bases, there was a span of 10 bases.

The chain carries TRBV19 and TRBJ2-7; 11 bases are shared with TRBD2. V lost 4 bases to trimming and J lost 3 bases; unmatched junction nucleotides: 5. The CDR3 is made up of 15 amino acids. Germline V gene data show CDR1 as LNHDA and CDR2 as SQIVND (reference sequence). CDR3 loop: CASSNPGLAVYEQYF. CDR3 coding DNA: TGTGCCAGTAGTAATCCGGGACTAGCGGTCTACGAGCAGTACTTC.

Concerning this clone: The same CDR3 is also encoded by other DNA sequences in this sample. The rearrangement joins TRBV2 to TRBJ1-2; D remains unclear. With 1 base removed from V and 8 bases from J, the gap between germline ends came to 8 bases. CDR3 length equals 12 residues. Germline-derived CDR1 and CDR2 are SNHLY and FYNNEI. The CDR3 DNA reads as TGTGCCAGCAGTGAAGGTCCAGGAGGCTACACCTTC. This gives the protein CASSEGPGGYTF.

V usage is TRBV5-5 and J usage is TRBJ1-3; D is ambiguous. Trimming shortened V by 4 bases and J by 0 bases, and 11 bases separated the two germline ends. This CDR3 contains 15 residues. From germline, CDR1 is SGHKS and CDR2 YYEKEE (reference sequence). The CDR3 reads CASSATRDSGNTIYF. CDR3 DNA: TGTGCCAGCAGCGCGACTCGGGACTCTGGAAACACCATATATTTT.

This chain joins TRBV3-1 (or the pseudogene TRBV3-2) and TRBJ1-1; no clear D gene. V lost 4 bases to trimming and J lost 0 bases, with 9 bases between them. The CDR3 has 14 amino acids. Looked up from germline, CDR1 is LGHDT and CDR2 is YNNKEL (reference sequence). The CDR3 DNA follows: TGTGCCAGCAGCCCTTCGACCGTGAACACTGAAGCTTTCTTT. This encodes CASSPSTVNTEAFF.

V is TRBV24-1 and J is TRBJ2-1; D gene uncertain. Germline assignment: CDR1 KGHDR and CDR2 SFDVKD. Trimming removed 5 bases from V and 0 bases from J, with 13 bases in between. The CDR3 runs 16 residues. CDR3 sequence: CATSGLYPSSYNEQFF. CDR3 nucleotides: TGTGCCACCAGTGGTCTTTATCCCAGCTCCTACAATGAGCAGTTCTTC.

V gene TRBV11-2 combines with J gene TRBJ2-1; tentatively, D is TRBD1 or TRBD2 (6 bases each). The CDR3 is made up of 14 amino acids. V gave up 4 bases and J gave up 9 bases, with 16 bases separating them. Per germline, CDR1 SGHAT and CDR2 FQNNGV. In DNA, the CDR3 is TGTGCCAGCAGCTCGACTTGGGGGGCCCCTGAGCAGTTCTTC. As protein: CASSSTWGAPEQFF.

This rearrangement joins TRBV9 to TRBJ2-1; perhaps TRBD1 as D (6 bases). Germline lookup yields CDR1 SGDLS and CDR2 YYNGEE. Deletions cut 0 bases from V and 6 bases from J, with 13 bases between. This CDR3 region has 15 residues. This chain's CDR3 is CASSVAQGPFNEQFF. CDR3 nucleotides: TGTGCCAGCAGCGTAGCTCAGGGGCCCTTCAATGAGCAGTTCTTC.

The chain employs TRBV29-1 and TRBJ1-4; D ambiguous. The germline gives CDR1 SQVTM, CDR2 ANQGSEA. There are 15 residues in the CDR3. Trimming took off 0 bases at V and 4 bases at J, with 12 bases between the two ends. CDR3 region: CSVEDLYSGNEKLFF. CDR3 nucleotides: TGCAGCGTTGAAGATTTATACAGTGGTAATGAAAAACTGTTTTTT. The full variable domain, completed using reference TRBV29-1 and TRBJ1-4, is SAVISQKPSRDICQRGTSLTIQCQVDSQVTMMFWYRQQPGQSLTLIATANQGSEATYESGFVIDKFPISRPNLTFSTLTVSNMSPEDSSIYLCSVEDLYSGNEKLFFGSGTQLSVL.

This rearrangement joins TRBV11-3 to TRBJ1-3; 7 bases fit TRBD1. The CDR3 extends over 15 amino acids. V lost 5 bases and J lost 4; bases outside the gene matches: 8. The germline V gene has CDR1 SGHNT and CDR2 YENEEA. DNA of the CDR3: TGTGCCAGCAGCAGGGGCAGGGGGGACGGAAACACCATATATTTT. Protein: CASSRGRGDGNTIYF. Using reference TRBV11-3 and TRBJ1-3 for the parts outside the CDR3, the full variable domain is EAGVVQSPRYKIIEKKQPVAFWCNPISGHNTLYWYLQNLGQGPELLIRYENEEAVDDSQLPKDRFSAERLKGVDSTLKIQPAELGDSAVYLCASSRGRGDGNTIYFGEGSWLTVV.

This sequence joins TRBV12-3 or TRBV12-4 and TRBJ2-7; 7 nucleotides agree with TRBD2. Trimming removed 6 bases from V and 3 bases from J; junction bases left unmatched: 5. This CDR3 has 13 residues. The DNA of the CDR3 is TGTGCCAGCAGATTGGGACTATTCTACGAGCAGTACTTC. It encodes CASRLGLFYEQYF.